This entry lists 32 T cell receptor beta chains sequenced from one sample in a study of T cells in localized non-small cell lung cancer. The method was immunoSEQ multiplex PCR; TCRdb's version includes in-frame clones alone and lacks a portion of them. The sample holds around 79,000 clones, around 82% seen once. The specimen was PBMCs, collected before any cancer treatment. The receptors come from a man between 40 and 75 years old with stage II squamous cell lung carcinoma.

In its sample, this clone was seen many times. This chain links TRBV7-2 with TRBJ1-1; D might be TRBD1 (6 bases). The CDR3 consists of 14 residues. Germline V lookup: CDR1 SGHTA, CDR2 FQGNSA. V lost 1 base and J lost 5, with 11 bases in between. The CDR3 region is CASSLGGAKTEAFF. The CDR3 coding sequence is TGTGCCAGCAGCTTAGGGGGGGCGAAGACTGAAGCTTTCTTT.

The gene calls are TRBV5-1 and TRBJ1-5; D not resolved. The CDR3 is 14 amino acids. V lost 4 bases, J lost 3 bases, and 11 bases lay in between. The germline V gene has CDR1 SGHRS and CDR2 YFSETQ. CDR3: CASSPDPLNQPQHF. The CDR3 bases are TGCGCCAGCAGCCCTGACCCCCTCAATCAGCCCCAGCATTTT. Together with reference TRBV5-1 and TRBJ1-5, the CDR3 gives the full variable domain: KAGVTQTPRYLIKTRGQQVTLSCSPISGHRSVSWYQQTPGQGLQFLFEYFSETQRNKGNFPGRFSGRQFSNSRSEMNVSTLELGDSALYLCASSPDPLNQPQHFGDGTRLSIL.

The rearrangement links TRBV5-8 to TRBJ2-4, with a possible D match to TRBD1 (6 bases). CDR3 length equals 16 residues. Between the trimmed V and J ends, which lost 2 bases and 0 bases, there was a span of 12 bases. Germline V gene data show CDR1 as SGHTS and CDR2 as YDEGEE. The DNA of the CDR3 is TGTGCCAGCAGCTTAGGACAGAGGGCAGCCAAAAACATTCAGTACTTC. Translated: CASSLGQRAAKNIQYF.

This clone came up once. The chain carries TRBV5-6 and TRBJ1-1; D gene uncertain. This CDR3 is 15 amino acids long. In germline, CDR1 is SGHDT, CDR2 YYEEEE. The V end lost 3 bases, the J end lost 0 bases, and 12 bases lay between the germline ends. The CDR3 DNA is TGTGCCAGCAGCTCGATTTGGACCGTGAACACTGAAGCTTTCTTT. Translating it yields CASSSIWTVNTEAFF.

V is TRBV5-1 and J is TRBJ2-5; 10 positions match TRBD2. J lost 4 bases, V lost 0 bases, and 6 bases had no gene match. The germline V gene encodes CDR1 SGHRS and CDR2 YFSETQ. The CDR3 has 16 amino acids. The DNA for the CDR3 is TGCGCCAGCAGCTTGGGCTGGGCTAGCGGGAGAGAGACCCAGTACTTC. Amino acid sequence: CASSLGWASGRETQYF.

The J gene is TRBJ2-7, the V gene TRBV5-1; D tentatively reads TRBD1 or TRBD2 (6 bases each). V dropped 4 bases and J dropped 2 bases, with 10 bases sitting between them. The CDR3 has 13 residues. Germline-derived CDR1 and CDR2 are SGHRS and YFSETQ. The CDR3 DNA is TGCGCCAGCAGCGGGGGCGGGACCTACGAGCAGTACTTC. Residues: CASSGGGTYEQYF.

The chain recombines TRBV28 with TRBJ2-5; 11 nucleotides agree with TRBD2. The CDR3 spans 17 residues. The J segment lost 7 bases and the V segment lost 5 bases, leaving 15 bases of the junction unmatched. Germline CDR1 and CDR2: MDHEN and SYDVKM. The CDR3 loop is CASSISTSGGLLGTQYF. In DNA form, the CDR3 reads TGTGCCAGCAGTATATCTACTAGCGGGGGCCTCCTTGGGACCCAGTACTTC.

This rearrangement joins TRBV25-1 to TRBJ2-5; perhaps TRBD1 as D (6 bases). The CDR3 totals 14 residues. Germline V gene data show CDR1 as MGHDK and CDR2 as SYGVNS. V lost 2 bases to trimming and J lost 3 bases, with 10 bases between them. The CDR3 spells CASSEGQKKETQYF. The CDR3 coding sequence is TGTGCCAGCAGTGAAGGACAGAAAAAAGAGACCCAGTACTTC.

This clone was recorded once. The CDR3 sequence: CASSLDRSQPQHF. Written as DNA, the CDR3 is TGTGCCAGCAGCTTAGATAGGTCCCAGCCCCAGCATTTT. This chain links TRBV11-2 with TRBJ1-5, with D unresolved. The germline V gene encodes CDR1 SGHAT and CDR2 FQNNGV. V lost 0 bases and J lost 7, with 7 bases in between. The CDR3 sequence is 13 residues long.

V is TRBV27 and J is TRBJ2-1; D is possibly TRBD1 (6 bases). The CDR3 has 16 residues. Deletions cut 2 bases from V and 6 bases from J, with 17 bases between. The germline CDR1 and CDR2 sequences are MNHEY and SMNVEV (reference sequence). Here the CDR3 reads CASSLLAGRGFNEQFF. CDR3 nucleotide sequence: TGTGCCAGCAGTTTACTTGCTGGAAGGGGGTTCAATGAGCAGTTCTTC.

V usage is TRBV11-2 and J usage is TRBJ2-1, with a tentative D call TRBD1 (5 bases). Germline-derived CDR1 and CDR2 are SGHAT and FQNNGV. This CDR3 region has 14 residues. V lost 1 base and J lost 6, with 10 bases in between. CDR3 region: CASSLGMGRNEQFF. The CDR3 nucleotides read TGTGCCAGCAGCTTAGGGATGGGGCGCAATGAGCAGTTCTTC.

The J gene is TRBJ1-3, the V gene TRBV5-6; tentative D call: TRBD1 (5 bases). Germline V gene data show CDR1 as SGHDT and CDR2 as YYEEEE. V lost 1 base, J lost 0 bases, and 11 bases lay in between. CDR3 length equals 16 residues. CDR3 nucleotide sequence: TGTGCCAGCAGCTTGCCAGGGTCATTCTCTGGAAACACCATATATTTT. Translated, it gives CASSLPGSFSGNTIYF.

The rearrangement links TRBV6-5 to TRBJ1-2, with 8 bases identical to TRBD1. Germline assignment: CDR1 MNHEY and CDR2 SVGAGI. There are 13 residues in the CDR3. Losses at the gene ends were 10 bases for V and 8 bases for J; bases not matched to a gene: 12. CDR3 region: CATTGQGASGYTF. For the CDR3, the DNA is TGTGCCACCACCGGACAGGGCGCGAGCGGCTACACCTTC.

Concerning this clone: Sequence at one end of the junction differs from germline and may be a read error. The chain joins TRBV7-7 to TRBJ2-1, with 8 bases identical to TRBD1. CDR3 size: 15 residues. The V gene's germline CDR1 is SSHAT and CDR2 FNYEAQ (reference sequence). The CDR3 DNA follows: TGTGCTAGCAGCCTCGGGACAGGTCTTTACAATGAGCAGTTCTTC. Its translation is CASSLGTGLYNEQFF.

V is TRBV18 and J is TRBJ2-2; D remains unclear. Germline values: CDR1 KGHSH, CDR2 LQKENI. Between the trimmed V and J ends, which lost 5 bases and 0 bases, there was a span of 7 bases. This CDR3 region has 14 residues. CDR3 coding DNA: TGTGCCAGCTCAGGGCGGTCGAACACCGGGGAGCTGTTTTTT. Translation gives CASSGRSNTGELFF. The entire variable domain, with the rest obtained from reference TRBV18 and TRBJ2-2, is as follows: NAGVMQNPRHLVRRRGQEARLRCSPMKGHSHVYWYRQLPEEGLKFMVYLQKENIIDESGMPKERFSAEFPKEGPSILRIQQVVRGDSAAYFCASSGRSNTGELFFGEGSRLTVL.

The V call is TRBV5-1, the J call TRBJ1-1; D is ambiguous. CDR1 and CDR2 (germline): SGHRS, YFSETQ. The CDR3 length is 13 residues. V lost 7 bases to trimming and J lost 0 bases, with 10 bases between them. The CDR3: CASSLLMNTEAFF. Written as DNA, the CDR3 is TGCGCCAGCTCTCTGCTCATGAACACTGAAGCTTTCTTT.

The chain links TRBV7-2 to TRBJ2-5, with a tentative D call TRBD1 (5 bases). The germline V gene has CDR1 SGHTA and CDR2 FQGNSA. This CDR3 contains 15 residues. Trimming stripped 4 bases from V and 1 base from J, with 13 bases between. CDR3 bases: TGTGCCAGCAGCTCAAGGACATCCCGCCAAGAGACCCAGTACTTC. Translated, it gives CASSSRTSRQETQYF.

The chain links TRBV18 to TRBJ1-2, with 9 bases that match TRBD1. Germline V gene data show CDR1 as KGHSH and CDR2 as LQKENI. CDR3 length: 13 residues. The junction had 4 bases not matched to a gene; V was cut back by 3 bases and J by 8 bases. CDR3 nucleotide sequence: TGTGCCAGCTCACCGGGACAGGGTAGAGGCTACACCTTC. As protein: CASSPGQGRGYTF. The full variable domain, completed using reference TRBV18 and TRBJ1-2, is NAGVMQNPRHLVRRRGQEARLRCSPMKGHSHVYWYRQLPEEGLKFMVYLQKENIIDESGMPKERFSAEFPKEGPSILRIQQVVRGDSAAYFCASSPGQGRGYTFGSGTRLTVV.

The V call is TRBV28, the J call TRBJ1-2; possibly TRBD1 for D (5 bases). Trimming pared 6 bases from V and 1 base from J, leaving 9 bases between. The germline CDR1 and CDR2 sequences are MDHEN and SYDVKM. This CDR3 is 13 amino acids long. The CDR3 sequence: CASRIDSNYGYTF. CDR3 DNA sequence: TGTGCCAGCAGGATCGACAGTAACTATGGCTACACCTTC.

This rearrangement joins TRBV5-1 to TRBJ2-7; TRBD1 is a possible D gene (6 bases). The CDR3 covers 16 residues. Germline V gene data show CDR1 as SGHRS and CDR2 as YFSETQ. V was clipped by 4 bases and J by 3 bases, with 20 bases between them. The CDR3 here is CASSLTTGHRNYEQYF. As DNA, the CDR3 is TGCGCCAGCAGCCTCACGACGGGACACAGAAACTACGAGCAGTACTTC.

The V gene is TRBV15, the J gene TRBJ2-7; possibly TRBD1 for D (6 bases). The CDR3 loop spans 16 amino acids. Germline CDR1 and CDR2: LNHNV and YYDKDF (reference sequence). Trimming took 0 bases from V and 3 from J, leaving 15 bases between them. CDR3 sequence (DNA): TGTGCCACCAGCAGAGATAGCCCAGGGGATAACTACGAGCAGTACTTC. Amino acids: CATSRDSPGDNYEQYF.

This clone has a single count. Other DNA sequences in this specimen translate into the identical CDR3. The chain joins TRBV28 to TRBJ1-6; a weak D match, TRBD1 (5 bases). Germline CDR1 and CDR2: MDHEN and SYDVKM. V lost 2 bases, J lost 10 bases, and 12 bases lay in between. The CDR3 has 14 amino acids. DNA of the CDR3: TGTGCCAGCAGTTTAGGGCAGGGTAACTCACCCCTCCACTTT. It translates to CASSLGQGNSPLHF.

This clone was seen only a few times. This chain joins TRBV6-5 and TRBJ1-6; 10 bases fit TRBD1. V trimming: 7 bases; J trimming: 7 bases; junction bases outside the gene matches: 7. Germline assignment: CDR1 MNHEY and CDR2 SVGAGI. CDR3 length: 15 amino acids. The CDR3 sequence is CASTPDRGKNSPLHF. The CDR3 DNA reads TGTGCCAGCACCCCGGACAGGGGGAAAAATTCACCCCTCCACTTT.

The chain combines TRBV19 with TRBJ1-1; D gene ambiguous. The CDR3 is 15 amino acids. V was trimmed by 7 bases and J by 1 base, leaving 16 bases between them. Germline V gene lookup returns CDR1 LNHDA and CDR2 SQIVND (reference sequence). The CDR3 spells CASTQLGGRNTEAFF. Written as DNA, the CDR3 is TGTGCCAGTACTCAACTAGGTGGACGGAACACTGAAGCTTTCTTT.

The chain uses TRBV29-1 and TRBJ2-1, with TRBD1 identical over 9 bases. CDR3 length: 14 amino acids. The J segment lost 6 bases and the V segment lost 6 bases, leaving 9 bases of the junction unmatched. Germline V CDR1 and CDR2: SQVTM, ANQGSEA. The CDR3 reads CSVLRDRESNEQFF. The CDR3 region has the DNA TGCAGCGTCCTCCGGGACAGGGAGAGCAATGAGCAGTTCTTC.

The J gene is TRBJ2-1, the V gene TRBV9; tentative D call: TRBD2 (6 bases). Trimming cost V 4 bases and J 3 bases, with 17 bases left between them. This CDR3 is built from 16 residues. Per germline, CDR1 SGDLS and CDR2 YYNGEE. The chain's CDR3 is CASSPFSGLNYNEQFF. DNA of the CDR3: TGTGCCAGCAGCCCCTTTAGCGGTCTGAACTACAATGAGCAGTTCTTC. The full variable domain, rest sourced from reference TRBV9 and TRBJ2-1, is DSGVTQTPKHLITATGQRVTLRCSPRSGDLSVYWYQQSLDQGLQFLIQYYNGEERAKGNILERFSAQQFPDLHSELNLSSLELGDSALYFCASSPFSGLNYNEQFFGPGTRLTVL.

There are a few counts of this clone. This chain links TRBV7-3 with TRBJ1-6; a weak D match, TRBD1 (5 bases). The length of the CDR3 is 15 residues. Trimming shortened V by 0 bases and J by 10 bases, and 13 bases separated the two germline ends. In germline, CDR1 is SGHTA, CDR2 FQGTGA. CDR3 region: CASSLTPGTRSPLHF. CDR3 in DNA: TGTGCCAGCAGCTTAACCCCGGGGACTCGATCACCCCTCCACTTT.

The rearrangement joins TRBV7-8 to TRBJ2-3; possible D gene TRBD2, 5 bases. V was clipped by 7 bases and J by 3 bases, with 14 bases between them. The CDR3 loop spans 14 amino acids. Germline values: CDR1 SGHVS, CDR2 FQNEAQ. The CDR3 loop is CASTLRAGTDTQYF. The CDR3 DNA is TGTGCCAGCACCCTGAGGGCAGGAACAGATACGCAGTATTTT.

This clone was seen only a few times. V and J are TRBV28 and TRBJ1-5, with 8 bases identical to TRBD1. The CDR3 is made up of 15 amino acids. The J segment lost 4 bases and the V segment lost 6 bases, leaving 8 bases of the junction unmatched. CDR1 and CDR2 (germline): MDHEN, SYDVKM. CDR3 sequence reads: CASRLRWTGNQPQHF. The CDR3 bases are TGTGCCAGCAGGCTTAGGTGGACAGGGAATCAGCCCCAGCATTTT.

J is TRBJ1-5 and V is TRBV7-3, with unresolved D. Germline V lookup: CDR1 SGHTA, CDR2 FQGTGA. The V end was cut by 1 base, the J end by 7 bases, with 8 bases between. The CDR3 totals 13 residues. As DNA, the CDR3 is TGTGCCAGCAGCTTAAGTCCAGGACAGCCCCAGCATTTT. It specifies CASSLSPGQPQHF.

This CDR3 reads CASSARQGANDGYTF. The DNA for the CDR3 is TGTGCCAGTAGTGCACGACAGGGGGCGAATGACGGCTACACCTTC. This chain joins TRBV19 and TRBJ1-2; TRBD1 matches 10 bases. Germline-derived CDR1 and CDR2 are LNHDA and SQIVND (reference sequence). J gave up 8 bases and V 5 bases, and 11 bases lay outside the gene matches. CDR3 length equals 15 residues.

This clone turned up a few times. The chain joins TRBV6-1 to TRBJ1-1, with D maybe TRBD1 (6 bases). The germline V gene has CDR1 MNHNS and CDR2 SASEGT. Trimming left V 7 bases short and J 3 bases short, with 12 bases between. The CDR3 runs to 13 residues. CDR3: CASNLNRDTEAFF. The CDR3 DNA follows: TGTGCCAGCAACCTCAACAGGGACACTGAAGCTTTCTTT.